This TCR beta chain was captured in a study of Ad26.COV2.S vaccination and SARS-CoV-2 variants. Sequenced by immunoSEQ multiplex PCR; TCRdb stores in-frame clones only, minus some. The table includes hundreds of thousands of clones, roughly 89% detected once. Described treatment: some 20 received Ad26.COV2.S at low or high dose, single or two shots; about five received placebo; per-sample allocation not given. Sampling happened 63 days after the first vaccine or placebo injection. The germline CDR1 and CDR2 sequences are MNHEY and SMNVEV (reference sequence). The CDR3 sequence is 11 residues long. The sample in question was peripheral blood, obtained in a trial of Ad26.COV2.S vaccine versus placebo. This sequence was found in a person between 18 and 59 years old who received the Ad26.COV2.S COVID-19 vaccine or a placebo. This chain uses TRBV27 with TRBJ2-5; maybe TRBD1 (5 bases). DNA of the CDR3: TGTGCGGGGCGGCCGGGAGAGACCCAGTACTTC. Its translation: CAGRPGETQYF.